Following are 27 T cell receptor beta chains from one sample sequenced in a study of blood T cell repertoires in COVID-19. The protocol was immunoSEQ multiplex PCR, while the TCRdb copy is restricted to in-frame clones and leaves out a portion. The data contain around 60,000 clones, around 85% of them singletons. The specimen was peripheral blood. Every receptor here comes from a man in his forties with acute or convalescent COVID-19.

The J gene is TRBJ1-5, the V gene TRBV5-6, with D perhaps TRBD1 (5 bases). V was pared by 1 base and J by 3 bases, with 11 bases between. This CDR3 comprises 15 residues. The germline gives CDR1 SGHDT, CDR2 YYEEEE. The CDR3 DNA reads as TGTGCCAGCAGCTTGTTCACAGGTATCAATCAGCCCCAGCATTTT. As protein: CASSLFTGINQPQHF.

The V call is TRBV20-1, the J call TRBJ1-2; tentatively, D is TRBD1 (5 bases). The CDR3 runs 11 residues. Germline V gene sequence: CDR1 DFQATT, CDR2 SNEGSKA (reference sequence). Trimming shortened V by 3 bases and J by 8 bases, and 10 bases separated the two germline ends. CDR3 DNA sequence: TGCAGTGCTAGTGTTCAGGGAGGCTACACCTTC. It codes for CSASVQGGYTF.

The chain recombines TRBV14 with TRBJ2-5; possibly TRBD2 for D (5 bases). The germline V gene encodes CDR1 SGHDN and CDR2 FVKESK. This CDR3 is 14 amino acids long. Trimming stripped 1 base from V and 7 bases from J, with 13 bases between. The CDR3 nucleotides are TGTGCCAGCAGCCAAGCTTACGGCGGAGGGACCCAGTACTTC. Its protein is CASSQAYGGGTQYF.

This rearrangement joins TRBV7-3 to TRBJ1-1; D possibly corresponds to TRBD1 (6 bases). Between the trimmed V and J ends, which lost 6 bases and 0 bases, there was a span of 11 bases. CDR1 is SGHTA, CDR2 FQGTGA, per germline. This CDR3 has 14 residues. The CDR3 sequence: CASSQGSLNTEAFF. CDR3 bases: TGTGCCAGCAGTCAGGGGTCCCTGAACACTGAAGCTTTCTTT.

The chain has TRBV5-1 and TRBJ2-7; TRBD2 agrees at 8 bases. The J segment lost 4 bases and the V segment lost 0 bases, leaving 12 bases of the junction unmatched. CDR1 and CDR2 (germline): SGHRS, YFSETQ. The CDR3 length is 17 residues. CDR3 protein: CASSLAGSGGGGYEQYF. The DNA for the CDR3 is TGCGCCAGCAGCTTGGCCGGGAGCGGGGGTGGAGGGTACGAGCAGTACTTC.

V usage is TRBV4-1 and J usage is TRBJ2-4; no reliable D call. V was pared by 2 bases and J by 9 bases, with 11 bases between. CDR3 size: 13 residues. CDR1 and CDR2 (germline): MGHRA, YSYEKL. CDR3 sequence (DNA): TGCGCCAGCAGCCAAACCTTGGTGAGCATTCAGTACTTC. Translated: CASSQTLVSIQYF.

The rearrangement links TRBV11-3 to TRBJ1-1, with D possibly matching TRBD1 (5 bases). There are 17 residues in the CDR3. Germline CDR1 and CDR2: SGHNT and YENEEA. V lost 5 bases to trimming and J lost 4 bases, with 23 bases between them. The CDR3 loop reads CASSPPGRRGFGTEAFF. CDR3 nucleotides: TGTGCCAGCAGCCCCCCAGGAAGGAGGGGATTTGGCACTGAAGCTTTCTTT.

The CDR3 spells CASSARLRGPNEKLFF. CDR3 nucleotides: TGTGCCAGCAGCGCACGCCTCCGGGGTCCTAATGAAAAACTGTTTTTT. The chain is built from TRBV27 and TRBJ1-4; no definite D call. CDR1 and CDR2 (germline): MNHEY, SMNVEV (reference sequence). The V and J ends lost 6 bases and 3 bases respectively, with 17 bases between them. The CDR3 consists of 16 residues.

CDR3 coding DNA: TGTGCCAGCAGCTTTCAACTGGGGGCTGACGAGCAGTACTTC. This sequence encodes CASSFQLGADEQYF. The gene calls are TRBV7-2 and TRBJ2-7; a weak D match, TRBD1 (6 bases). Trimming pared 3 bases from V and 5 bases from J, leaving 14 bases between. CDR1 and CDR2 (germline): SGHTA, FQGNSA. This CDR3 is built from 14 residues.

This clone was observed once. The chain employs TRBV7-2 and TRBJ2-7; 14 bases fit TRBD2. Trimming cost V 3 bases and J 7 bases; bases outside gene matches: 2. The CDR3 has 14 residues. Germline V CDR1 and CDR2: SGHTA, FQGNSA. The CDR3 nucleotides are TGTGCCAGCAGCTTGGGACTAGCGGGGGATGAGCAGTACTTC. This sequence encodes CASSLGLAGDEQYF.

The CDR3 spells CASSLLAENEQFF. In DNA form, the CDR3 reads TGTGCCAGCAGCCTACTAGCGGAGAATGAGCAGTTCTTC. The rearrangement joins TRBV7-8 to TRBJ2-1, with 8 bases identical to TRBD2. CDR1 and CDR2 from the germline V gene are SGHVS and FQNEAQ. Trimming removed 5 bases from V and 7 bases from J; junction bases left unmatched: 4. The CDR3 extends over 13 amino acids.

This clone was counted a few times. The chain links TRBV4-1 to TRBJ2-3; 9 nucleotides match TRBD1. This CDR3 region has 15 residues. V shed 1 base and J 5 bases; nucleotides not matched to a gene: 4. Germline-derived CDR1 and CDR2 are MGHRA and YSYEKL. The CDR3 region is CASSQGPGQGDTQYF. The DNA for the CDR3 is TGCGCCAGCAGCCAAGGCCCGGGACAGGGAGATACGCAGTATTTT.

This chain's CDR3 is CASSVDGQGGSPLHF. CDR3 sequence (DNA): TGTGCCAGCAGCGTAGATGGACAGGGTGGTTCACCCCTCCACTTT. The chain joins TRBV9 to TRBJ1-6, with 8 bases that match TRBD1. The CDR3 runs to 15 residues. From germline, CDR1 is SGDLS and CDR2 YYNGEE. The V segment lost 0 bases and the J segment 9 bases; nucleotides outside the gene matches: 5.

This rearrangement joins TRBV6-4 to TRBJ1-6; D is ambiguous. Per the germline V gene, CDR1 is MRHNA and CDR2 is SNTAGT. This CDR3 contains 16 residues. V was trimmed by 10 bases and J by 11 bases, leaving 27 bases between them. The CDR3 is CATLATNNRSTTPLHF. CDR3 DNA: TGTGCCACACTCGCGACCAACAACCGATCTACTACACCCCTCCACTTT.

This rearrangement joins TRBV7-3 to TRBJ1-1; 7 bases align to TRBD1. The CDR3 covers 16 residues. CDR1 is SGHTA, CDR2 FQGTGA, per germline. V was clipped by 5 bases and J by 3 bases; unmatched bases: 12. The CDR3 bases are TGTGCCAGCAGCGCACAAAGAGGGGGCAGGGACACTGAAGCTTTCTTT. Its protein is CASSAQRGGRDTEAFF.

The sample holds a few counts of this clone. V usage is TRBV18 and J usage is TRBJ1-1, with TRBD1 identical over 9 bases. The germline V gene encodes CDR1 KGHSH and CDR2 LQKENI. The CDR3 spans 14 residues. V lost 2 bases, J lost 5 bases, and 3 bases stayed unmatched. The CDR3: CASSPGQGKTEAFF. CDR3 bases: TGTGCCAGCTCACCAGGACAGGGGAAGACTGAAGCTTTCTTT.

This chain connects TRBV28 to TRBJ1-5; TRBD1 matches 9 bases. The V gene's germline CDR1 is MDHEN and CDR2 SYDVKM. Trimming took 5 bases from V and 6 from J; bases not matched to a gene: 11. CDR3 length: 16 amino acids. The CDR3 loop reads CASSIPNRGLGQPQHF. The CDR3 DNA is TGTGCCAGCAGTATCCCCAACAGGGGGCTAGGTCAGCCCCAGCATTTT.

The CDR3 bases are TGTGCCAGCCGCGAGGGGGGGAAATCAAGCTCTGGGGCCAACGTCCTGACTTTC. Translating it yields CASREGGKSSSGANVLTF. This sequence joins TRBV28 and TRBJ2-6, with D perhaps TRBD2 (7 bases). The germline V gene encodes CDR1 MDHEN and CDR2 SYDVKM. Trimming removed 8 bases at V and 0 bases at J, with 20 bases between. There are 18 residues in the CDR3.

The V and J genes are TRBV6-2 or TRBV6-3 and TRBJ1-5, with D possibly TRBD1 on 6 matching bases. Germline V gene sequence: CDR1 MNHEY, CDR2 SVGEGT. The V end lost 6 bases, the J end lost 5 bases, and 14 bases lay between the germline ends. The CDR3 has 14 residues. CDR3 protein: CASRYRERHQPQHF. CDR3 nucleotide sequence: TGTGCCAGCAGGTACAGGGAGCGGCATCAGCCCCAGCATTTT.

The genes are TRBV11-3 and TRBJ2-5; TRBD2 matches at 7 bases. Germline lookup yields CDR1 SGHNT and CDR2 YENEEA. V lost 11 bases to trimming and J lost 3 bases; unmatched junction nucleotides: 3. The CDR3 has 11 amino acids. The CDR3 DNA reads TGTGCCGTCAGCGGGAAAGAGACCCAGTACTTC. The encoded protein is CAVSGKETQYF.

The V gene is TRBV7-8, the J gene TRBJ1-1; 7 bases match TRBD1. With V trimmed by 5 bases and J by 0 bases, 6 bases remained unmatched. From germline, CDR1 is SGHVS and CDR2 FQNEAQ. This CDR3 region has 15 residues. Written as DNA, the CDR3 is TGTGCCAGCAGCCCGCGGACAGGATTGAACACTGAAGCTTTCTTT. Translation gives CASSPRTGLNTEAFF.

The chain joins TRBV3-1 (or the pseudogene TRBV3-2) to TRBJ2-7; a possible D gene is TRBD2 (5 bases). The CDR3 extends over 14 amino acids. Germline V lookup: CDR1 LGHDT, CDR2 YNNKEL (reference sequence). V was cut by 4 bases and J by 0 bases, with 10 bases left in between. The CDR3 protein is CASSRRGSSYEQYF. In DNA, the CDR3 is TGTGCCAGCAGCCGCCGGGGAAGCTCCTACGAGCAGTACTTC.

V is TRBV24-1 and J is TRBJ2-5, with D possibly TRBD1 on 6 matching bases. Trimming left V 0 bases short and J 1 base short, with 11 bases between. The CDR3 is made up of 16 amino acids. Germline-derived CDR1 and CDR2 are KGHDR and SFDVKD. The CDR3 sequence: CATSDLSGAAQETQYF. The CDR3 DNA follows: TGTGCCACCAGTGATTTGTCAGGGGCGGCCCAAGAGACCCAGTACTTC.

This clone was seen a few times. The J gene is TRBJ1-1, the V gene TRBV6-6, with TRBD1 matching over 7 bases. The germline CDR1 and CDR2 sequences are MNHNY and SVGAGI (reference sequence). The CDR3 is made up of 14 amino acids. The V segment lost 4 bases and the J segment 0 bases; nucleotides outside the gene matches: 2. The CDR3 nucleotides read TGTGCCAGCAGTTCGGGACAGATGAACACTGAAGCTTTCTTT. Translated, it gives CASSSGQMNTEAFF.

The chain uses TRBV5-8 and TRBJ1-2; the D gene is possibly TRBD1 (6 bases). Between the trimmed V and J ends, which lost 3 bases and 6 bases, there was a span of 18 bases. The CDR3 sequence is 15 residues long. CDR1 is SGHTS and CDR2 is YDEGEE in the germline V gene. DNA for the CDR3: TGTGCCAGCAGCTATACGGACAGACCTGCGAATGGCTACACCTTC. This gives the protein CASSYTDRPANGYTF.

This clone was seen more than once but under ten times. The V call is TRBV5-1, the J call TRBJ2-7, with D hard to call. Trimming left V 1 base short and J 3 bases short, with 8 bases between. The CDR3 has 13 residues. In germline, CDR1 is SGHRS, CDR2 YFSETQ. CDR3 region: CASSLNLGYEQYF. The CDR3 DNA reads as TGCGCCAGCAGCTTGAATCTAGGCTACGAGCAGTACTTC.

This chain joins TRBV5-6 and TRBJ1-6; 11 bases fit TRBD1. The CDR3 spans 16 residues. CDR1 SGHDT and CDR2 YYEEEE come from the germline V gene. The junction had 6 bases not matched to a gene; V was cut back by 2 bases and J by 8 bases. The chain's CDR3 is CASSFGTGGGYSPLHF. The CDR3 region has the DNA TGTGCCAGCAGCTTCGGGACAGGGGGAGGATATTCACCCCTCCACTTT.